Below are 8 T cell receptor beta chains sequenced from a single sample in a study of blood T cells in healthy people across ages. Sample-barcoded 5' priming and a J-beta primer mix drove a second PCR of about 6 to 12 cycles. In TCRdb, the 5' RACE reads were re-called with MiXCR into one record per CDR3 protein. The data hold some 1,500,000 distinct CDR3 sequences, with about 45% observed a single time. Sequenced: blood. The receptor source for this set is a woman aged 18-35 years in good health.

V and J are TRBV2 and TRBJ1-1; D may be TRBD1 (5 bases). The V and J ends lost 8 bases and 5 bases respectively, with 18 bases between them. The CDR3 runs to 14 residues. Germline lookup yields CDR1 SNHLY and CDR2 FYNNEI. CDR3 sequence (DNA): TGTGCCAGCGATGAGGGACCAGGCGGAACTGAAGCTTTCTTT. This encodes CASDEGPGGTEAFF.

The chain couples TRBV30 to TRBJ1-2; perhaps TRBD1 as D (5 bases). The CDR3 has 15 residues. CDR1 GTSNPN and CDR2 SVGIG come from the germline V gene (reference sequence). Trimming took 0 bases from V and 4 from J, leaving 15 bases between them. The CDR3 region is CAWSVGGAWSYGYTF. DNA of the CDR3: TGTGCCTGGAGTGTTGGTGGGGCGTGGAGCTATGGCTACACCTTC. Full variable domain (remainder filled in from reference TRBV30 and TRBJ1-2): SQTIHQWPATLVQPVGSPLSLECTVEGTSNPNLYWYRQAAGRGLQLLFYSVGIGQISSEVPQNLSASRPQDRQFILSSKKLLLSDSGFYLCAWSVGGAWSYGYTFGSGTRLTVV.

The rearrangement links TRBV20-1 to TRBJ2-1; D remains unclear. This CDR3 is built from 15 residues. V was shortened by 3 bases and J by 3 bases, with 15 bases between the two germline ends. CDR1 is DFQATT and CDR2 is SNEGSKA in the germline V gene (reference sequence). This CDR3 reads CSARTHGSFYNEQFF. The CDR3 bases are TGCAGTGCTAGGACCCATGGTAGTTTCTACAATGAGCAGTTCTTC.

The chain is built from TRBV4-1 and TRBJ1-1; TRBD1 matches at 7 bases. V shed 1 base, J shed 6 bases, and the junction held 5 bases outside the gene matches. The CDR3 contains 14 residues. The germline V gene has CDR1 MGHRA and CDR2 YSYEKL. CDR3 sequence: CASSQATGAAEAFF. The DNA of the CDR3 is TGCGCCAGCAGCCAAGCTACAGGGGCCGCTGAAGCTTTCTTT.

This chain connects TRBV29-1 to TRBJ2-7, with 10 bases lining up with TRBD1. Germline loops: CDR1 SQVTM, CDR2 ANQGSEA. The CDR3 is 14 residues long. Trimming took 1 base from V and 4 from J; bases not matched to a gene: 4. CDR3 loop: CSVEGQGAIYEQYF. The CDR3 DNA reads as TGCAGCGTTGAAGGACAGGGGGCGATTTACGAGCAGTACTTC.

This clonotype was counted ten times or more. This chain links TRBV4-1 with TRBJ2-7, with TRBD2 matching over 11 bases. CDR1 is MGHRA and CDR2 is YSYEKL in the germline V gene. The length of the CDR3 is 14 residues. Trimming removed 3 bases from V and 4 bases from J; junction bases left unmatched: 2. The CDR3 loop reads CASSHGTSGYEQYF. The DNA for the CDR3 is TGCGCCAGCAGCCACGGGACTAGCGGTTACGAGCAGTACTTC.

The chain employs TRBV10-3 and TRBJ1-1; maybe TRBD1 (5 bases). This CDR3 region has 13 residues. The ends were cut back, 11 bases at V and 0 bases at J, with 13 bases in the middle. Germline CDR1 ENHRY, CDR2 SYGVKD. The DNA of the CDR3 is TGTGCCTCGGGGACGGATATGAACACTGAAGCTTTCTTT. Its translation is CASGTDMNTEAFF.

Only a few counts were recorded for this clonotype. This chain's CDR3 is CASRISGRAPQYF. The DNA for the CDR3 is TGTGCCAGCAGGATTAGCGGGAGGGCCCCGCAGTATTTT. The gene calls are TRBV2 and TRBJ2-3; 11 bases match TRBD2. Trimming at V came to 6 bases and at J to 10 bases, leaving 6 bases not matched to a gene. Germline V CDR1 and CDR2: SNHLY, FYNNEI. The CDR3 has 13 amino acids.